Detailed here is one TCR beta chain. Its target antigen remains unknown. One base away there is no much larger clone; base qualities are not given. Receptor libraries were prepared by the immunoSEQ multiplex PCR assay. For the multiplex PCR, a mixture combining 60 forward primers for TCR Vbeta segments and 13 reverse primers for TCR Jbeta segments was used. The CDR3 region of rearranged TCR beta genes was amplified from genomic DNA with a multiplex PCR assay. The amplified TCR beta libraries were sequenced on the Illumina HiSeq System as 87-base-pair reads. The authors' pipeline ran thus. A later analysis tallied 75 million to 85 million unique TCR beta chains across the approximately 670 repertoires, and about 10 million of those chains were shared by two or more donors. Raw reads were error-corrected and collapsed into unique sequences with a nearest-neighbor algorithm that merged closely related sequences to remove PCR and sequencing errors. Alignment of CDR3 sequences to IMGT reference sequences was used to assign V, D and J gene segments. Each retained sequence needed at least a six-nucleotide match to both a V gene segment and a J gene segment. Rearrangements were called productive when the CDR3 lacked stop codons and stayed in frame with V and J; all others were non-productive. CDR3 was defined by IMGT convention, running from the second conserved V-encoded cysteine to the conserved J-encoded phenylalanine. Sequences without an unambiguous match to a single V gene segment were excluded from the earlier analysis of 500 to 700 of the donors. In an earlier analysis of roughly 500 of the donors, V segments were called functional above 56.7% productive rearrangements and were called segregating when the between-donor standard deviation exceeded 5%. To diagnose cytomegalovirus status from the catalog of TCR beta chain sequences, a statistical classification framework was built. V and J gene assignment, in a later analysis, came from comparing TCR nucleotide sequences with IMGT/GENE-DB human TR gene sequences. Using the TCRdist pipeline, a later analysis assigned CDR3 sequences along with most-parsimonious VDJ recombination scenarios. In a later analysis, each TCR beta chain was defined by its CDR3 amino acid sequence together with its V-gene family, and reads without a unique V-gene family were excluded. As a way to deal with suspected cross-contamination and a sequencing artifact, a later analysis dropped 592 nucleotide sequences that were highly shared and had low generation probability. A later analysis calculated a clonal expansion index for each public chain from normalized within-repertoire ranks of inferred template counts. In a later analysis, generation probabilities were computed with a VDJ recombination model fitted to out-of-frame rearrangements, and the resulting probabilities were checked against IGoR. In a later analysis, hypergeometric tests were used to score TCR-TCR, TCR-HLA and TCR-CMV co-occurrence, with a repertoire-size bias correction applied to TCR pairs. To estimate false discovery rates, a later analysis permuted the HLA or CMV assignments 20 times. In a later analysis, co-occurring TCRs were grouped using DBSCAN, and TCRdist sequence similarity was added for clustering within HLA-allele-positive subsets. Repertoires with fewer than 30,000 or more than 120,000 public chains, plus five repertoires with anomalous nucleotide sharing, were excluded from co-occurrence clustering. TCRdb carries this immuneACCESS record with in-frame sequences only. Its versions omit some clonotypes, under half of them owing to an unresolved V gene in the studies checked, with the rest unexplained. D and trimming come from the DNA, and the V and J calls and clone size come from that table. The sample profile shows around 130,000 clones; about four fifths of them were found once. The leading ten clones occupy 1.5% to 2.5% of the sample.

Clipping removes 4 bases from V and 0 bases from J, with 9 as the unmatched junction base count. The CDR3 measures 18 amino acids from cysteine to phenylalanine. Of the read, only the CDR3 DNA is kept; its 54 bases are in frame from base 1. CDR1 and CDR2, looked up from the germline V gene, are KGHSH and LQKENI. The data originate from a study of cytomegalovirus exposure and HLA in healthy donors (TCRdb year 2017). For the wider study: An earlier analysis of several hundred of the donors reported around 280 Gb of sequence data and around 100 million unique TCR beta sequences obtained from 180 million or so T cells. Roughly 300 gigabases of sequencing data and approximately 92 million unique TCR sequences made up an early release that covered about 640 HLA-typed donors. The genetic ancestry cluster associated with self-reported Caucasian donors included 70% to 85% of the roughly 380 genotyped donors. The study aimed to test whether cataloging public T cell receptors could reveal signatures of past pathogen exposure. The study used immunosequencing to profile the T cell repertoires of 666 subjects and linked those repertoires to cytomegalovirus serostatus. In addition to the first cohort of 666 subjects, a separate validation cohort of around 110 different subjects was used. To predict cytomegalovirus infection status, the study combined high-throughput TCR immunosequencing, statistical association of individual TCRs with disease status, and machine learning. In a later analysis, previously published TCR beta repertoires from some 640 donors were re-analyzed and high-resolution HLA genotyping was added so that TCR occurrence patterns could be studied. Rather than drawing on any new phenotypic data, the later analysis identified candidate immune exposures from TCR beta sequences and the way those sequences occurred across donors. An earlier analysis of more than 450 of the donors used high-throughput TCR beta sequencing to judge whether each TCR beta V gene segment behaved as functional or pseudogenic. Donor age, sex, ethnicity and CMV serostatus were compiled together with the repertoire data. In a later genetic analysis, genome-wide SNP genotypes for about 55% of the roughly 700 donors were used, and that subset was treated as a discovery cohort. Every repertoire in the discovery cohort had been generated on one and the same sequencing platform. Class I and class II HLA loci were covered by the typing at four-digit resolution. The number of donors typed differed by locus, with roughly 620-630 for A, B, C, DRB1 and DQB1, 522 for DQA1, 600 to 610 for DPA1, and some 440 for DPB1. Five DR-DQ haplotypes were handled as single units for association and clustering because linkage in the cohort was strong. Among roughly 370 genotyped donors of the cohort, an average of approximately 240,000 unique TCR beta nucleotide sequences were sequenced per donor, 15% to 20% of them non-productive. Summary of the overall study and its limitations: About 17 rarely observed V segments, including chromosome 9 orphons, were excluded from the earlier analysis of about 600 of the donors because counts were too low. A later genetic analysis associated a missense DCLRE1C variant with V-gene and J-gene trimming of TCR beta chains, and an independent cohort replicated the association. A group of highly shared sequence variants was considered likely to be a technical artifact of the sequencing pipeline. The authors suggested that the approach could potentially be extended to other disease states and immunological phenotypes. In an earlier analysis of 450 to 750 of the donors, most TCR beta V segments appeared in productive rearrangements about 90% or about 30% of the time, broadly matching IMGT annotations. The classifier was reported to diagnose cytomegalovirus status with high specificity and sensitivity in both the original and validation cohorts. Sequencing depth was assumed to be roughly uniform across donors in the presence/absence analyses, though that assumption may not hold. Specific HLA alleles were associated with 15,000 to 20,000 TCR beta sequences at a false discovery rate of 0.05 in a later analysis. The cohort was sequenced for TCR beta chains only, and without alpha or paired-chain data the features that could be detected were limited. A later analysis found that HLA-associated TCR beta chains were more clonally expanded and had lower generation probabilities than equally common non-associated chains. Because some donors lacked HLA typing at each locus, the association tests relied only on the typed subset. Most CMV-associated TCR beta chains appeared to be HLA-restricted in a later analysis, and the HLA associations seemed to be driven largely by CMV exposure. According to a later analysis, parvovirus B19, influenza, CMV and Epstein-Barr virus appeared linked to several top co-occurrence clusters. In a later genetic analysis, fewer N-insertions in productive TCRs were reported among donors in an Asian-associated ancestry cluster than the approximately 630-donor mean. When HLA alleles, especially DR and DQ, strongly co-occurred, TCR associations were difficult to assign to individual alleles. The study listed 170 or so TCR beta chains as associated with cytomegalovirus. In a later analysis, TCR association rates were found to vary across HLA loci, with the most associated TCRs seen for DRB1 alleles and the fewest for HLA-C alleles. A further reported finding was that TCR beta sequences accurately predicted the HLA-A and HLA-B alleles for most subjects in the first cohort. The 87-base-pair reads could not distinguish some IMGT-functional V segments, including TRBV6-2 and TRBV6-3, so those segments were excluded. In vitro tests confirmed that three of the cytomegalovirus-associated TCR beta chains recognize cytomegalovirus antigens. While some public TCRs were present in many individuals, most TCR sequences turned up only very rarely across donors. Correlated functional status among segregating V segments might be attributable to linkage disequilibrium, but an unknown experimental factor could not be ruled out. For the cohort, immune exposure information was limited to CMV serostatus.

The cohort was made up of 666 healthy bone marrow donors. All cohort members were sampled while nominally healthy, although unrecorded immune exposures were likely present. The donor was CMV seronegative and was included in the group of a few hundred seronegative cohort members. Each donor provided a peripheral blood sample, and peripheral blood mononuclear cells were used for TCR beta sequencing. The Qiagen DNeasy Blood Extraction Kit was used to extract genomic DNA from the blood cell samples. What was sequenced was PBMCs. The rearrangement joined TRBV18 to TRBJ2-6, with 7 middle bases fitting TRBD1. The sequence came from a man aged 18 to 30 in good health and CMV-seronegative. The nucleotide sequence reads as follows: TGTGCCAGCTCACAAACGACAGGGCTAAACTCTGGGGCCAACGTCCTGACTTTC. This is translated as CASSQTTGLNSGANVLTF.